This T cell receptor beta chain appears in the sequencing data of a study of CD8+CD57+ T cells in acquired aplastic anemia. CDR1 and CDR2 (germline): SGDLS, YYNGEE. There are 17 residues in the CDR3. Trimming left V 0 bases short and J 8 bases short, with 21 bases between. Profiling that covered TCR beta VDJ and CDR3 relied on genomic DNA as its template. TCRdb re-called the reads with MiXCR, one entry per CDR3 protein. The table lists around 180,000 distinct CDR3 sequences, roughly 63% of them singletons. Material: sorted CD4+, CD8+, or CD8+CD57+ T cells (not recorded which) from PBMCs. The chain uses TRBV9 and TRBJ2-1, with D possibly being TRBD1 or TRBD2 (5 bases each). The clonotype was recovered from a human donor in good health. The CDR3 sequence is CASSVATWQGPMDEQFF. CDR3 DNA: TGTGCCAGCAGCGTAGCTACGTGGCAGGGACCCATGGATGAGCAGTTCTTC.